This T cell receptor beta chain was sequenced for a study of T cells expressing NK-cell markers. About the research overall: Each TCR beta repertoire originated in sorted T cells that were CD3+CD56+NKG2C+, CD3+CD56+NKG2C- or CD3+CD56-NKG2C+.

Germline V gene sequence: CDR1 SQVTM, CDR2 ANQGSEA. This CDR3 comprises 13 residues. What made the TCR beta cDNA was 5'RACE template switching with UMIs. Following a re-call of the 5' RACE reads, TCRdb has one entry per CDR3 protein and lacks DNA. The specimen's table records 150,000 to 180,000 distinct CDR3 sequences. This chain joins TRBV29-1 and TRBJ2-7; TCRdb designates TRBD1, a call that cannot be tested without DNA. Material for sequencing was blood T cells: a sorted CD56 or NKG2C T cell subset, CD4+ or CD8+ T cells, or bulk PBMC T cells (not recorded which). The sequence came from a woman in her forties or fifties in good health. CDR3 region: CSVPGQGANEQYF.